The 21 T cell receptor beta chains reported below all come from one sample, sequenced in a study of blood T cell repertoires in COVID-19. Using immunoSEQ multiplex PCR, the repertoire was profiled, and TCRdb retains in-frame clones only, with some absent. The sample holds 380,000 or so clones, 86% seen once. Material for sequencing was peripheral blood. The receptors derive from a woman aged 55-75 years with COVID-19, enrolled during active disease.

This chain uses TRBV7-6 with TRBJ1-1; a weak D match, TRBD1 (5 bases). Trimming stripped 1 base from V and 1 base from J, with 16 bases between. Germline values: CDR1 SGHVS, CDR2 FNYEAQ. The CDR3 is 17 amino acids. The CDR3 coding sequence is TGTGCCAGCAGCTTAGGGGGAGTGCGGGGGAGGAACACTGAAGCTTTCTTT. Translation: CASSLGGVRGRNTEAFF. Using reference TRBV7-6 and TRBJ1-1 for the parts outside the CDR3, the full variable domain is GAGVSQSPRYKVTKRGQDVALRCDPISGHVSLYWYRQALGQGPEFLTYFNYEAQQDKSGLPNDRFSAERPEGSISTLTIQRTEQRDSAMYRCASSLGGVRGRNTEAFFGQGTRLTVV.

This clone was observed once. V gene TRBV14 combines with J gene TRBJ2-7, with D possibly being TRBD1 (6 bases). Germline V CDR1 and CDR2: SGHDN, FVKESK. Trimming left V 4 bases short and J 0 bases short, with 16 bases between. This CDR3 contains 16 residues. This CDR3 reads CASSRGQGTRSYEQYF. In DNA form, the CDR3 reads TGTGCCAGCAGCCGAGGACAAGGGACACGCTCCTACGAGCAGTACTTC.

The chain employs TRBV5-1 and TRBJ1-3; unclear D gene. CDR1 is SGHRS and CDR2 is YFSETQ in the germline V gene. The V gene lost 0 bases and the J gene lost 1 base, with 8 bases spanning the gap. This CDR3 has 15 residues. The CDR3 DNA reads as TGCGCCAGCAGCTTGGTTTTCGGGTCTGGAAACACCATATATTTT. Protein sequence: CASSLVFGSGNTIYF. Full variable domain (rest looked up from reference TRBV5-1 and TRBJ1-3): KAGVTQTPRYLIKTRGQQVTLSCSPISGHRSVSWYQQTPGQGLQFLFEYFSETQRNKGNFPGRFSGRQFSNSRSEMNVSTLELGDSALYLCASSLVFGSGNTIYFGEGSWLTVV.

This chain links TRBV11-2 with TRBJ1-4; no definite D call. Germline V gives CDR1 SGHAT, CDR2 FQNNGV. Trimming removed 0 bases from V and 2 bases from J, with 13 bases in between. The CDR3 has 17 residues. Here the CDR3 reads CASSLEGMRETNEKLFF. Written as DNA, the CDR3 is TGTGCCAGCAGCTTAGAAGGGATGAGGGAGACTAATGAAAAACTGTTTTTT.

V is TRBV5-4 and J is TRBJ2-7; tentative D call: TRBD2 (6 bases). Germline CDR1 and CDR2: SGHNT and YYREEE (reference sequence). The CDR3 is made up of 15 amino acids. V gave up 2 bases and J gave up 0 bases, with 12 bases separating them. The CDR3 sequence is CASSLPGLSSYEQYF. The CDR3, as DNA: TGTGCCAGCAGCTTACCGGGACTGAGCTCCTACGAGCAGTACTTC.

This chain connects TRBV6-2 or TRBV6-3 to TRBJ2-1; 12 bases agree with TRBD2. Germline CDR1 and CDR2: MNHEY and SVGEGT. V lost 5 bases, J lost 9 bases, and 8 bases stayed unmatched. This CDR3 has 15 amino acids. The CDR3 spells CASSQSSGGAIEQFF. DNA of the CDR3: TGTGCCAGCAGTCAGTCTAGCGGGGGGGCCATTGAGCAGTTCTTC.

The CDR3 is CSAKGDTEAFF. CDR3 nucleotide sequence: TGCAGTGCTAAAGGGGACACTGAAGCTTTCTTT. V gene TRBV20-1 combines with J gene TRBJ1-1; possibly TRBD1 for D (5 bases). V was pared by 4 bases and J by 3 bases, with 6 bases between. The CDR3 runs to 11 residues. The germline V gene has CDR1 DFQATT and CDR2 SNEGSKA (reference sequence).

The rearrangement joins TRBV6-2 or TRBV6-3 to TRBJ1-6; tentative D call: TRBD1 (5 bases). CDR1 MNHEY and CDR2 SVGEGT come from the germline V gene. The CDR3 contains 15 residues. V was shortened by 5 bases and J by 7 bases, with 15 bases between the two germline ends. CDR3 nucleotides: TGTGCCAGCAGTCTTTTCCGGACACGGAATTCACCCCTCCACTTT. This codes for CASSLFRTRNSPLHF.

The chain is built from TRBV5-4 and TRBJ2-7; 15 nucleotides line up with TRBD2. After removal of 3 bases from V and 4 bases from J, the junction contained 2 bases not matched to a gene. Germline V gives CDR1 SGHNT, CDR2 YYREEE (reference sequence). The CDR3 extends over 15 amino acids. The CDR3 loop is CASSSGTSGGYEQYF. For the CDR3, the DNA is TGTGCCAGCAGCTCAGGGACTAGCGGGGGGTACGAGCAGTACTTC.

The J gene is TRBJ1-2, the V gene TRBV11-1; D gene ambiguous. The CDR3 length is 16 residues. V lost 3 bases and J 4 bases, leaving 18 bases between the germline ends. Germline V gene sequence: CDR1 SGHAT, CDR2 FQDESV (reference sequence). Here the CDR3 reads CASSLSHDRRVYGYTF. The CDR3 DNA reads as TGTGCCAGCAGCTTGAGCCACGATCGACGGGTCTATGGCTACACCTTC.

The chain carries TRBV2 and TRBJ2-7, with a tentative D call TRBD1 (6 bases). The CDR3 totals 13 residues. CDR1 and CDR2 (germline): SNHLY, FYNNEI. Trimming cost V 2 bases and J 5 bases, with 10 bases left between them. The chain's CDR3 is CASSETGFNEQYF. CDR3 DNA sequence: TGTGCCAGCAGTGAAACAGGGTTCAACGAGCAGTACTTC.

The gene calls are TRBV7-6 and TRBJ1-2; D remains unclear. V was shortened by 3 bases and J by 3 bases, with 5 bases between the two germline ends. CDR1 and CDR2 from the germline V gene are SGHVS and FNYEAQ. This CDR3 is 12 amino acids long. The CDR3 DNA reads as TGTGCCAGCAGCTTTACGGACTATGGCTACACCTTC. Translation: CASSFTDYGYTF. Using reference TRBV7-6 and TRBJ1-2 for the parts outside the CDR3, the full variable domain is GAGVSQSPRYKVTKRGQDVALRCDPISGHVSLYWYRQALGQGPEFLTYFNYEAQQDKSGLPNDRFSAERPEGSISTLTIQRTEQRDSAMYRCASSFTDYGYTFGSGTRLTVV.

This clone was observed once. The genes are TRBV12-3 or TRBV12-4 and TRBJ1-2; no clear D gene. This CDR3 is built from 13 residues. With 7 bases removed from V and 4 bases from J, the gap between germline ends came to 13 bases. The CDR3 sequence is CASTDGNLYGYTF. The CDR3, as DNA: TGTGCCAGCACCGACGGGAACCTCTATGGCTACACCTTC.

CDR3 coding DNA: TGTGCCAGCAGCTTAGGGGGTTTGGGGGCTACCTATGGCTACACCTTC. Translation gives CASSLGGLGATYGYTF. The gene calls are TRBV7-9 and TRBJ1-2, with TRBD1 as a possible D gene (6 bases). CDR1 is SEHNR and CDR2 is FQNEAQ in the germline V gene (reference sequence). This CDR3 comprises 16 residues. Trimming took 1 base from V and 4 from J, leaving 16 bases between them.

This clone appeared once. This rearrangement joins TRBV7-9 to TRBJ1-3; tentative D call: TRBD1 (5 bases). The length of the CDR3 is 16 residues. V was clipped by 5 bases and J by 0 bases, with 14 bases between them. Germline loops: CDR1 SEHNR, CDR2 FQNEAQ (reference sequence). The CDR3 is CASSDRQTLSGNTIYF. In nucleotides, the CDR3 is TGTGCCAGCAGCGACCGACAGACCCTCTCTGGAAACACCATATATTTT.

This chain joins TRBV5-8 and TRBJ2-7, with D tentatively TRBD1 (6 bases). Deletions cut 4 bases from V and 2 bases from J, with 16 bases between. CDR1 is SGHTS, CDR2 YDEGEE, per germline. This CDR3 is built from 15 residues. CDR3 DNA sequence: TGTGCCAGCAGCACCGAACAGGGAAATACCTACGAGCAGTACTTC. Amino acids: CASSTEQGNTYEQYF.

This rearrangement joins TRBV4-1 to TRBJ2-1; D remains unclear. The CDR3 runs to 14 residues. Trimming stripped 4 bases from V and 3 bases from J, with 10 bases between. CDR1 and CDR2 (germline): MGHRA, YSYEKL. The chain's CDR3 is CASSRSGSYNEQFF. In DNA form, the CDR3 reads TGCGCCAGCAGCCGGAGTGGAAGCTACAATGAGCAGTTCTTC.

The chain uses TRBV4-1 and TRBJ2-2; TRBD2 aligns across 11 bases. V was clipped by 3 bases and J by 4 bases; unmatched bases: 19. CDR3 size: 21 residues. The germline CDR1 and CDR2 sequences are MGHRA and YSYEKL. The CDR3 spells CASSQTPIGLAGGQGTGELFF. DNA of the CDR3: TGCGCCAGCAGCCAGACCCCTATCGGATTAGCGGGGGGGCAGGGCACCGGGGAGCTGTTTTTT.

This rearrangement joins TRBV18 to TRBJ2-7; TRBD1 agrees at 9 bases. Trimming removed 4 bases from V and 5 bases from J; junction bases left unmatched: 6. The CDR3 has 14 residues. Germline CDR1 is KGHSH and CDR2 is LQKENI. In DNA, the CDR3 is TGTGCCAGCTCACGGGGACAGGGAAACGACGAGCAGTACTTC. Translation gives CASSRGQGNDEQYF.

The rearrangement joins TRBV11-2 to TRBJ1-1; 9 bases are a match to TRBD1. V lost 5 bases and J lost 0; bases outside the gene matches: 4. CDR1 and CDR2 from the germline V gene are SGHAT and FQNNGV. The CDR3 runs 15 residues. The CDR3 loop is CASSRGQGMNTEAFF. The CDR3 DNA reads as TGTGCCAGCAGCCGGGGACAGGGAATGAACACTGAAGCTTTCTTT.

This chain connects TRBV7-8 to TRBJ1-1; D gene unclear. Germline CDR1 SGHVS, CDR2 FQNEAQ. The CDR3 is 13 residues long. The V and J ends lost 6 bases and 0 bases respectively, with 8 bases between them. CDR3 DNA: TGTGCCAGCAGTTACCTATTGAACACTGAAGCTTTCTTT. It specifies CASSYLLNTEAFF. The full variable domain, its missing parts supplied by reference TRBV7-8 and TRBJ1-1, is GAGVSQSPRYKVAKRGQDVALRCDPISGHVSLFWYQQALGQGPEFLTYFQNEAQLDKSGLPSDRFFAERPEGSVSTLKIQRTQQEDSAVYLCASSYLLNTEAFFGQGTRLTVV.